This T cell receptor beta chain was observed in a study of T cell responses to AZD1222 COVID-19 vaccine. Study-wide results and limits: All repertoire sampling was performed exclusively after the peak T cell response. Among vaccine-associated CD4 TCRs, coverage spanned spike, with dominance at 160-218 and 743-854. Clonal diversity may have been underestimated, and the donors were mostly white British, with more females than males.

The data were produced by immunoSEQ multiplex PCR, yet TCRdb's version contains in-frame clones alone and is incomplete. The sample yields 90,000 to 150,000 clones, around 89% seen once. Germline values: CDR1 MDHEN, CDR2 SYDVKM. This CDR3 contains 14 residues. Trimming removed 5 bases from V and 1 base from J, with 9 bases in between. A word on this clone: Its specificity is not known.

The genes are TRBV28 and TRBJ1-3; D gene uncertain. This receptor was taken from an adult who received the AZD1222 COVID-19 vaccine. Here the sequenced sample was peripheral blood, taken 28 days after the second AZD1222 dose. The CDR3 spells CASSRAVSGNTIYF. The CDR3 nucleotides are TGTGCCAGCAGTCGCGCCGTTTCTGGAAACACCATATATTTT.